The sequence of this T cell receptor (beta chain) was determined in a study of T cells in Graves' hyperthyroidism and ophthalmopathy. Authors of the study amplified TCR beta CDR3 regions from RNA transcripts. Initially, a first-round RT-PCR of the TCR CDR3 employed the HTBI primer set. TCRdb used MiXCR to reprocess the multiplex PCR reads, holding one entry per CDR3 protein. The sample has about 480,000 distinct CDR3 sequences, about 15% seen once. This TCR was recovered from a woman younger than 35 with Graves' hyperthyroidism. The specimen sequenced was blood.

CDR3 bases: TGTGCCAGCAGCTTAGGGCCGGGGTTAGCGGGAGTACGCGCCGGGGAGCTGTTTTTT. Its translation is CASSLGPGLAGVRAGELFF. The chain recombines TRBV7-3 with TRBJ2-2, with 9 bases that match TRBD2. Germline V gene sequence: CDR1 SGHTA, CDR2 FQGTGA. The CDR3 consists of 19 residues. The V segment lost 2 bases and the J segment 6 bases; nucleotides outside the gene matches: 16.